This T cell receptor beta chain comes out of a study of T cell responses to AZD1222 COVID-19 vaccine. Regarding the study as a whole: Spike-specific TCR depth and breadth grew after two AZD1222 doses. Spike regions recognized by vaccine-associated CD4 TCRs spanned the protein, led by 160-218 and 743-854.

On this clone itself: Antigen: not known.

The CDR3 is 16 residues long. The V gene's germline CDR1 is SGHAT and CDR2 FQNNGV. Trimming stripped 5 bases from V and 4 bases from J, with 19 bases between. Measured with immunoSEQ multiplex PCR; TCRdb has only the in-frame clones, and not every one. The sample carries roughly 96,000 clones, around 89% recorded once. The rearrangement links TRBV11-2 to TRBJ2-3; TRBD2 might be the D (5 bases). The origin of this receptor is an adult in good health. The sequences come from peripheral blood, collected on day 0 of AZD1222 vaccination. CDR3 sequence: CASSLFPGRRADTQYF. The CDR3, as DNA: TGTGCCAGCAGCCTCTTCCCGGGCCGGCGGGCAGATACGCAGTATTTT. The full variable domain, completed using reference TRBV11-2 and TRBJ2-3, is EAGVAQSPRYKIIEKRQSVAFWCNPISGHATLYWYQQILGQGPKLLIQFQNNGVVDDSQLPKDRFSAERLKGVDSTLKIQPAKLEDSAVYLCASSLFPGRRADTQYFGPGTRLTVL.